This paragraph covers one TCR beta chain sequence. What antigen it recognizes has not been identified. Base quality data are lacking; no much larger clone is found one base away. This sample was included in a study of graft-versus-host responses after intestinal transplantation (dated by TCRdb to the early 2020s). About the study as a whole: The transplants that recipients got were multivisceral, liver-intestinal, or isolated intestinal. Instead of going to the commercial service, samples from a few later patients were sequenced in-house on an Illumina MiSeq and processed with MiXCR. All recipients received anti-thymocyte globulin induction followed by maintenance tacrolimus and steroids for 3 to 4 years. The cohort enrolled 20 to 30 intestinal transplant recipients, one of whom was a retransplant, and a few patients without pretransplant specimens were excluded. Donor T cell macrochimerism was defined as a peak of at least 4% donor T cells among recipient peripheral blood mononuclear cells. After intestinal transplantation, graft-versus-host and host-versus-graft alloreactive T cell clones were followed in the graft, circulation and bone marrow using bulk TCR-beta CDR3 sequencing. Alloreactive clones were identified by sequencing pre-transplant mixed lymphocyte reaction products and comparing them with unstimulated pre-transplant donor and recipient T cells. On the study overall, not on this receptor specifically: GvH clones were detected in recipient bone marrow, and some appeared earlier in ileal mucosa or blood, consistent with an intestinal mucosal origin. The conclusions were limited by the relatively low number and heterogeneity of the intestinal transplant patients. Patients with donor T cell macrochimerism had high GvH to HvG T cell clonal ratios in their allografts. Early after transplant, peak levels of circulating GvH clones were found to be associated with declines in HvG clones.

Preparation of the library involved the immunoSEQ multiplex PCR assay. In most patients, genomic DNA was isolated using the Qiagen DNeasy Blood and Tissue Kit and sent frozen to Adaptive Biotechnologies for TCR sequencing. For most patients, high-throughput TCR-beta CDR3 sequencing of genomic DNA was performed by Adaptive Biotechnologies. Regarding the original processing steps: TCR sequencing data were retrieved from Adaptive's ImmunoSEQ software for about 17 patients, whereas three other patients were processed with MiXCR and VDJtools. To correct CD4 versus CD8 sorting errors, sequences present in both subsets at a frequency ratio below 5:1 were removed. CDR3 nucleotide sequences shared between donor and recipient were removed because their origin could not be assigned. Alloreactive clones required at least 2-fold expansion over unstimulated cells and minimum CFSE-low frequency of 0.002% (template counts) or 0.001% (read counts). Clones detected in sequenced pre-transplant spleen, lymph node, or MLR CFSE-low populations of the donor or recipient were defined as mappable. The cumulative frequency of alloreactive clones was calculated as a percentage of all sequences, weighted by copy number. TCRdb mirrors the immuneACCESS table, restricted to in-frame sequences. Some clones are absent from its copies; in checked studies, under half trace to an unresolved V gene, and the reason for the others is unknown. Clonal size and the V and J genes are those of that table, whereas D and trimming came from the DNA. Across this sample there are 40,000 or so clones, with nearly 95% seen only once. Jointly, the top ten make up less than 0.25% of the sample.

This sample's time point label indicates: cells obtained before transplantation from donor or recipient. CD3+CD4+ and CD3+CD8+ populations were FACS-sorted from unstimulated pre-transplant donor and recipient cells taken from spleen or lymph nodes. The sequence was obtained from a human donor who was the organ donor for an intestinal transplant. The specimen comprised unstimulated CD8+ T cells sorted from spleen or lymph node cells, sampled before transplant.

Here the CDR3 is given as CASSQETGFGREQYF. Here is the DNA: TGCGCCAGCAGCCAAGAGACGGGTTTCGGCCGCGAGCAGTACTTC. Here the chain combines TRBV4-3 and TRBJ2-7; the D gene cannot be named for sure. Cut back by 0 bases and 6 bases, the V and J ends lie 15 bases apart. Inclusive of the bounding cysteine and phenylalanine, the CDR3 is 15 residues long. Of all the DNA, just the CDR3 is kept, 45 bases in frame from base 1. CDR1 and CDR2 (LGHNA, YSLEER) derive from the germline V gene.